Below, one T cell receptor (beta chain) is given with its context. The junction does not match germline at one end; this may be a read error. The CDR3 length is 15 residues. The V gene's germline CDR1 is MNHEY and CDR2 SVGAGI. This record comes from a study of blood T cell repertoires in COVID-19. Whole-study context: Sources were T cells, B-cell-depleted T cells, or PBMCs; the material itself was cDNA or gDNA.

In the original analysis: How many nucleated cells were present was estimated from reference gene primer amplification. Assay: immunoSEQ multiplex PCR; the TCRdb copy retains only in-frame clones and omits some. V and J calls and clone size are as listed in that table; D and trimming were resolved from the DNA. The sample records about 160,000 clones, 90% to 95% being singletons. Sequenced: peripheral blood. The chain employs TRBV6-5 and TRBJ1-6; unclear D gene. The TCR originated in a woman in her fifties or sixties with COVID-19, enrolled during active disease. The CDR3 DNA reads TGTGCCAGCAGGTACTCGAGATCTTACGAATCACCCCTCCACTTT. This encodes CASRYSRSYESPLHF.